These 24 T cell receptor beta chains originate from one sample sequenced in a study of cytomegalovirus exposure and HLA in healthy donors. Measured with immunoSEQ multiplex PCR; TCRdb has only the in-frame clones, and not every one. In the table there are 200,000 or so clones, over 75% of which are singletons. Sequenced sample: PBMCs. The origin of the receptors is a woman in her late teens or twenties in good health and CMV-seropositive.

The V call is TRBV28, the J call TRBJ1-5; 10 bases match TRBD1. The J segment lost 7 bases and the V segment lost 4 bases, leaving 4 bases of the junction unmatched. The CDR3 is made up of 14 amino acids. The germline V gene has CDR1 MDHEN and CDR2 SYDVKM. The CDR3 nucleotides read TGTGCCAGCAGTTGGGACAGGGGAAGGCAGCCCCAGCATTTT. Amino acids: CASSWDRGRQPQHF. The full variable domain, its missing parts supplied by reference TRBV28 and TRBJ1-5, is DVKVTQSSRYLVKRTGEKVFLECVQDMDHENMFWYRQDPGLGLRLIYFSYDVKMKEKGDIPEGYSVSREKKERFSLILESASTNQTSMYLCASSWDRGRQPQHFGDGTRLSIL.

The chain is built from TRBV10-3 and TRBJ2-1, with 8 bases that match TRBD2. Per the germline V gene, CDR1 is ENHRY and CDR2 is SYGVKD. The CDR3 extends over 14 amino acids. The CDR3 sequence is CATQGAGVSNEQFF. The CDR3, as DNA: TGTGCTACGCAGGGAGCGGGAGTCTCCAATGAGCAGTTCTTC.

The CDR3, as DNA: TGTGCCAGCAGGTCAGCCGGTGTGGGGACTAGCGGGAGGCAGTACTTC. It specifies CASRSAGVGTSGRQYF. V gene TRBV2 combines with J gene TRBJ2-7, with 14 positions matching TRBD2. Trimming cost V 6 bases and J 9 bases; bases outside gene matches: 13. In germline, CDR1 is SNHLY, CDR2 FYNNEI. The CDR3 contains 16 residues. The entire variable domain, with the rest obtained from reference TRBV2 and TRBJ2-7, is as follows: EPEVTQTPSHQVTQMGQEVILRCVPISNHLYFYWYRQILGQKVEFLVSFYNNEISEKSEIFDDQFSVERPDGSNFTLKIRSTKLEDSAMYFCASRSAGVGTSGRQYFGPGTRLTVT.

The rearrangement uses TRBV7-2 and TRBJ2-1; 7 bases agree with TRBD1. Germline-derived CDR1 and CDR2 are SGHTA and FQGNSA. Trimming at V came to 5 bases and at J to 9 bases, leaving 10 bases not matched to a gene. The CDR3 runs to 14 residues. CDR3 DNA sequence: TGTGCCAGCAGCCTCTTACCAGGGGGAAGTGAGCAGTTCTTC. Amino acids: CASSLLPGGSEQFF.

J is TRBJ1-1 and V is TRBV2; 8 bases match TRBD1. This CDR3 spans 14 amino acids. The germline V gene encodes CDR1 SNHLY and CDR2 FYNNEI. J gave up 3 bases and V 5 bases, and 5 bases lay outside the gene matches. The CDR3 sequence: CASSPGQGYTEAFF. The CDR3 nucleotides are TGTGCCAGCAGTCCCGGACAGGGCTACACTGAAGCTTTCTTT.

The rearrangement uses TRBV11-2 and TRBJ2-3; TRBD2 matches 8 bases. V was pared by 5 bases and J by 4 bases, with 14 bases of the junction left unmatched. The CDR3 is 17 residues long. Germline CDR1 and CDR2: SGHAT and FQNNGV. The CDR3 is CASSKAGLTSVADTQYF. The CDR3 nucleotides are TGTGCCAGCAGCAAAGCGGGGCTGACTAGCGTGGCAGATACGCAGTATTTT.

The rearrangement links TRBV7-9 to TRBJ2-7; D may be TRBD2 (6 bases). The V and J ends lost 4 bases and 0 bases respectively, with 10 bases between them. The germline gives CDR1 SEHNR, CDR2 FQNEAQ (reference sequence). This CDR3 region has 14 residues. CDR3 in amino acids: CASSSGLNSYEQYF. CDR3 bases: TGTGCCAGCAGCTCGGGACTGAACTCCTACGAGCAGTACTTC.

V gene TRBV29-1 combines with J gene TRBJ2-7, with 8 bases fitting TRBD1. CDR3 length equals 18 residues. Germline CDR1 SQVTM, CDR2 ANQGSEA. The J segment lost 2 bases and the V segment lost 5 bases, leaving 20 bases of the junction unmatched. The DNA for the CDR3 is TGCAGCGTTTTCGGACAGGGCGGGACCGAGGCTAATACCTACGAGCAGTACTTC. Protein: CSVFGQGGTEANTYEQYF.

This chain uses TRBV7-9 with TRBJ2-7, with a tentative D call TRBD2 (5 bases). Germline V gene lookup returns CDR1 SEHNR and CDR2 FQNEAQ (reference sequence). V was pared by 1 base and J by 0 bases, with 13 bases between. The CDR3 runs to 16 residues. CDR3 nucleotide sequence: TGTGCCAGCAGCTTAGGTTCGGGGATTTTCTCCTACGAGCAGTACTTC. This sequence encodes CASSLGSGIFSYEQYF.

This clone was detected a few times. The rearrangement uses TRBV28 and TRBJ2-6; TRBD1 agrees at 7 bases. Germline V gene sequence: CDR1 MDHEN, CDR2 SYDVKM. The length of the CDR3 is 16 residues. The V gene end was trimmed by 3 bases and the J gene end by 0 bases; junction bases not matched to a gene: 2. This chain's CDR3 is CASSFGQVSGANVLTF. In DNA form, the CDR3 reads TGTGCCAGCAGTTTCGGACAGGTCTCTGGGGCCAACGTCCTGACTTTC. The full variable domain, completed using reference TRBV28 and TRBJ2-6, is DVKVTQSSRYLVKRTGEKVFLECVQDMDHENMFWYRQDPGLGLRLIYFSYDVKMKEKGDIPEGYSVSREKKERFSLILESASTNQTSMYLCASSFGQVSGANVLTFGAGSRLTVL.

The V call is TRBV29-1, the J call TRBJ2-1; 9 nucleotides agree with TRBD2. The length of the CDR3 is 14 residues. J gave up 6 bases and V 4 bases, and 7 bases lay outside the gene matches. Germline loops: CDR1 SQVTM, CDR2 ANQGSEA. The CDR3 here is CSVVIWREGNEQFF. The CDR3 DNA is TGCAGCGTTGTAATCTGGCGGGAGGGCAATGAGCAGTTCTTC.

This clone was found once. The chain has TRBV7-9 and TRBJ2-1, with TRBD2 matching over 9 bases. The CDR3 loop spans 16 amino acids. From germline, CDR1 is SEHNR and CDR2 FQNEAQ (reference sequence). The ends lost 5 bases at V and 4 bases at J; junction bases unmatched: 9. CDR3 nucleotide sequence: TGTGCCAGCAGCCGACAGAGGACTAGCGTATACAATGAGCAGTTCTTC. Encoded protein: CASSRQRTSVYNEQFF. The whole variable domain, remainder taken from reference TRBV7-9 and TRBJ2-1, is DTGVSQNPRHKITKRGQNVTFRCDPISEHNRLYWYRQTLGQGPEFLTYFQNEAQLEKSRLLSDRFSAERPKGSFSTLEIQRTEQGDSAMYLCASSRQRTSVYNEQFFGPGTRLTVL.

The CDR3 here is CASSPMNTGELFF. CDR3 in DNA: TGTGCCAGCAGTCCAATGAACACCGGGGAGCTGTTTTTT. The chain joins TRBV28 to TRBJ2-2, with D unclear. The germline V and J ends were trimmed by 5 bases and 1 base, with 5 bases remaining between them. Germline V gives CDR1 MDHEN, CDR2 SYDVKM. The CDR3 consists of 13 residues.

This chain joins TRBV15 and TRBJ1-4; 12 positions match TRBD1. This CDR3 is 14 amino acids long. J was trimmed by 8 bases and V by 5 bases; bases with no gene match: 3. Germline-derived CDR1 and CDR2 are LNHNV and YYDKDF (reference sequence). The CDR3 spells CATSSGQGAEKLFF. CDR3 DNA sequence: TGTGCCACCAGCTCGGGACAGGGGGCCGAAAAACTGTTTTTT.

The chain combines TRBV6-6 with TRBJ1-1; D is unresolved. Germline CDR1 and CDR2: MNHNY and SVGAGI (reference sequence). The CDR3 spans 13 residues. The V and J ends lost 5 bases and 4 bases respectively, with 11 bases between them. CDR3 DNA sequence: TGTGCCAGCAGTGGGCTCGATCCCACTGAAGCTTTCTTT. Protein: CASSGLDPTEAFF.

This clone was recorded only once. This chain connects TRBV19 to TRBJ1-2; maybe TRBD1 (5 bases). The CDR3 has 15 residues. Per the germline V gene, CDR1 is LNHDA and CDR2 is SQIVND (reference sequence). Trimming pared 0 bases from V and 3 bases from J, leaving 11 bases between. Here the CDR3 reads CASSIELGLDYGYTF. The CDR3 DNA reads as TGTGCCAGTAGTATAGAACTGGGGCTCGACTATGGCTACACCTTC.

This chain links TRBV19 with TRBJ2-7; 10 nucleotides align to TRBD2. CDR3 length equals 16 residues. The trim removed 4 bases at V and 2 bases at J, leaving 8 bases unmatched. In germline, CDR1 is LNHDA, CDR2 SQIVND (reference sequence). In DNA, the CDR3 is TGTGCCAGTAGTAGACCCTCTAGCGGGAGACCCTACGAGCAGTACTTC. This sequence encodes CASSRPSSGRPYEQYF. Full variable domain (outside the CDR3, taken from reference TRBV19 and TRBJ2-7): DGGITQSPKYLFRKEGQNVTLSCEQNLNHDAMYWYRQDPGQGLRLIYYSQIVNDFQKGDIAEGYSVSREKKESFPLTVTSAQKNPTAFYLCASSRPSSGRPYEQYFGPGTRLTVT.

The rearrangement joins TRBV9 to TRBJ2-3; D is possibly TRBD2 (5 bases). The CDR3 consists of 15 residues. Trimming removed 3 bases at V and 5 bases at J, with 16 bases between. Germline values: CDR1 SGDLS, CDR2 YYNGEE. The CDR3 here is CASSAYPSSQDTQYF. The CDR3 DNA sequence: TGTGCCAGCAGCGCCTACCCTAGCTCACAAGATACGCAGTATTTT.

This chain uses TRBV13 with TRBJ2-7, with 9 bases that match TRBD2. The germline CDR1 and CDR2 sequences are PRHDT and FYEKMQ (reference sequence). The CDR3 loop spans 14 amino acids. V trimming: 0 bases; J trimming: 5 bases; junction bases outside the gene matches: 2. The CDR3 sequence is CASSLGGLANEQYF. CDR3 bases: TGTGCCAGCAGCTTAGGCGGACTAGCGAACGAGCAGTACTTC.

The chain carries TRBV14 and TRBJ1-2; 7 bases match TRBD1. Germline trimming cut 4 bases from V and 4 bases from J; bases unmatched to any gene: 3. CDR1 and CDR2 from the germline V gene are SGHDN and FVKESK. The CDR3 has 13 amino acids. The CDR3 is CASSPGTAYGYTF. The CDR3 coding sequence is TGTGCCAGCAGCCCCGGGACAGCCTATGGCTACACCTTC.

The rearrangement uses TRBV18 and TRBJ1-1, with TRBD1 as a possible D gene (5 bases). Germline values: CDR1 KGHSH, CDR2 LQKENI. The V end lost 6 bases, the J end lost 1 base, and 15 bases lay between the germline ends. The CDR3 is made up of 15 amino acids. The chain's CDR3 is CASSLKERGNTEAFF. CDR3 in DNA: TGTGCCAGCTCTCTCAAGGAAAGGGGGAACACTGAAGCTTTCTTT.

The chain carries TRBV5-1 and TRBJ2-2; 7 bases agree with TRBD2. The CDR3 runs to 16 residues. Looked up from germline, CDR1 is SGHRS and CDR2 is YFSETQ. V lost 4 bases and J lost 3; bases outside the gene matches: 9. The CDR3 nucleotides are TGCGCCAGCAGCCTGTTAAGCGGGGACTACACCGGGGAGCTGTTTTTT. Its translation is CASSLLSGDYTGELFF.

CDR3 bases: TGTGCCAGCAGAGCGGATCTCACCGGGGAGCTGTTTTTT. Translation: CASRADLTGELFF. V is TRBV2 and J is TRBJ2-2; tentative D call: TRBD2 (5 bases). Trimming took 6 bases from V and 4 from J, leaving 9 bases between them. Germline V gives CDR1 SNHLY, CDR2 FYNNEI. The CDR3 spans 13 residues. The variable domain in full, with the rest retrieved from reference TRBV2 and TRBJ2-2, is EPEVTQTPSHQVTQMGQEVILRCVPISNHLYFYWYRQILGQKVEFLVSFYNNEISEKSEIFDDQFSVERPDGSNFTLKIRSTKLEDSAMYFCASRADLTGELFFGEGSRLTVL.

The V and J genes are TRBV2 and TRBJ2-4, with a possible D match to TRBD2 (6 bases). The length of the CDR3 is 15 residues. Looked up from germline, CDR1 is SNHLY and CDR2 is FYNNEI. V was clipped by 6 bases and J by 1 base, with 13 bases between them. CDR3 residues: CASRPRDSAKNIQYF. In nucleotides, the CDR3 is TGTGCCAGCAGACCCCGGGACTCGGCCAAAAACATTCAGTACTTC.